This TCR beta chain was identified during a study of shared clonotypes between healthy human individuals. For the study at large: Three plates were used per donor for CD4 naive, three for CD4 memory, two for CD8 naive and one for CD8 memory. Study outcomes and limitations: Researchers sampled blood only, noting tissue repertoires likely differ.

Clones were read by immunoSEQ multiplex PCR, and TCRdb kept only the in-frame ones, dropping some. In the table there are millions of clones, just over 90% of which are singletons. In the CD4+ fraction, cells were divided into CD45RA+ naive and CD45RA-negative memory subsets. The junction had 14 bases not matched to a gene; V was cut back by 3 bases and J by 2 bases. Germline lookup yields CDR1 MNHEY and CDR2 SMNVEV (reference sequence). The CDR3 totals 20 residues. Points on this clone: As yet, its antigen is unknown.

The chain carries TRBV27 and TRBJ2-6; 9 nucleotides align to TRBD1. This receptor was taken from a man aged 18 to 30 in good health. Material for sequencing was naive CD4+ T cells sorted from blood. The subset: CD45RA+ positively selected. CDR3 in DNA: TGTGCCAGCAGTTTCAGGCCCCCGGACAGGGGCGACCCTGGGGCCAACGTCCTGACTTTC. It encodes CASSFRPPDRGDPGANVLTF.